Listed below are T cell receptor beta chains from one sample, sequenced in a study of regulatory T cells in long-lasting Graves disease. TCRdb re-analysed the multiplex PCR reads in MiXCR, keeping a single row per CDR3 protein. The sample lists approximately 470,000 distinct CDR3 sequences, more than 20% occurring once. Material: peripheral blood mononuclear cells (PBMCs), obtained when the disease was refractory, from a patient treated with antithyroid drugs. The receptors come from a female donor with Graves disease. CDR3s include the opening cysteine and the closing phenylalanine or tryptophan. The order of the fields is J gene, D gene, clone size, V gene, CDR3 DNA, CDR3 protein. The D gene is left open where the match is weak. The size of a clone is reported for some rows only, either as once, few or many, or as a class for expanded clones.

TRBJ1-4 | - | - | TRBV29-1 | TGCAGCGTGGTTCTCGGGGGAACTAATGAAAAACTGTTTTTT | CSVVLGGTNEKLFF
TRBJ2-2 | TRBD2 | - | TRBV2 | TGTGCCAGCATCGGGGGGGATTCTTGGGGGGAGCTGTTTTTT | CASIGGDSWGELFF
TRBJ2-1 | TRBD2 | few | TRBV27 | TGTGCCAGCAGTTTCCTGACTAGCGGGAAAGAGAGATCCTACAATGAGCAGTTCTTC | CASSFLTSGKERSYNEQFF
TRBJ2-3 | - | - | TRBV6-5 | TGTGCCAGCAGTTACGTCCTGGCGGACGGCACAGATACGCAGTATTTT | CASSYVLADGTDTQYF
TRBJ2-7 | TRBD1 | - | TRBV6-2/TRBV6-3 | TGTGCCAGCAGCCATCAGGGGGTTTCCAGGAACGAGCAGTACTTC | CASSHQGVSRNEQYF
TRBJ1-1 | - | - | TRBV29-1 | TGCAGCGTTGAGGGGTTGTACACTGAAGCTTTCTTT | CSVEGLYTEAFF
TRBJ1-2 | - | - | TRBV29-1 | TGCAGCGCCATTTCAGGGTATGGCTATGGCTACACCTTC | CSAISGYGYGYTF
TRBJ1-2 | - | many | TRBV7-9 | TGTGCCAGCAGCCCCCAGAATAGCTACACCTTC | CASSPQNSYTF
TRBJ2-5 | - | many | TRBV28 | TGTGCCAGCAGTTATTCCCTCGGGACGGGGGAAGAGACCCAGTACTTC | CASSYSLGTGEETQYF
TRBJ2-7 | - | many | TRBV28 | TGTGCCAGCAGTTCCGCGGACCGTTACGAGCAGTACTTC | CASSSADRYEQYF
TRBJ2-5 | - | - | TRBV7-2 | TGTGCCAGCAGCCCCCAACGGGGGATTGAGACCCAGTACTTC | CASSPQRGIETQYF
TRBJ1-6 | TRBD1 | many | TRBV5-1 | TGCGCCAGCAGCCCGACAGGGACTAATTCACCCCTCCACTTT | CASSPTGTNSPLHF
TRBJ2-1 | - | - | TRBV28 | TGTGCCAGCAGTTTGGCCCAGAGCTCCTACAATGAGCAGTTCTTC | CASSLAQSSYNEQFF
TRBJ2-2 | - | - | TRBV6-1 | TGTGCCAGCAGGGCGACGGGGGTACTTCGGATCGGGGAGCTGTTTTTT | CASRATGVLRIGELFF
TRBJ2-2 | TRBD2 | many | TRBV6-1 | TGTGCCAGCAGAGGGACTAGCGGGACCGGGGAGCTGTTTTTT | CASRGTSGTGELFF
TRBJ2-5 | - | many | TRBV29-1 | TGCAGCGCCCCGGACAGCCAAGAGACCCAGTACTTC | CSAPDSQETQYF
TRBJ1-1 | - | - | TRBV19 | TGTGCCAGTAGTATATCTCCGGGGGGAGGCACTGAAGCTTTCTTT | CASSISPGGGTEAFF
TRBJ2-7 | - | few | TRBV9 | TGTGCCAGCAGCGTAGATGCAGGCACAGGGAACGAGCAGTACTTC | CASSVDAGTGNEQYF
TRBJ1-1 | - | many | TRBV6-2/TRBV6-3 | TGTGCCAGCAGTTACCGGCGGTCCTGGGGTAGGTCCGACACTGAAGCTTTCTTT | CASSYRRSWGRSDTEAFF
TRBJ2-6 | - | - | TRBV30 | TGTGCCTGGAGTCGAGGGTTCCCAACCCTCTCTGGGGCCAACGTCCTGACTTTC | CAWSRGFPTLSGANVLTF
TRBJ2-7 | - | many | TRBV7-9 | TGTGCCAGCAGCTCCCTATACGAGCAGTACTTC | CASSSLYEQYF
TRBJ2-1 | TRBD1 | - | TRBV6-2/TRBV6-3 | TGTGCCAGTATTCGGGGACAGGGGGCGAAGGGGAAGAATGAGCAGTTCTTC | CASIRGQGAKGKNEQFF
TRBJ2-7 | - | many | TRBV6-2/TRBV6-3 | TGTGCCAGCAGTGCGGGAAGGGTCTACGAGCAGTACTTC | CASSAGRVYEQYF
TRBJ2-1 | TRBD2 | - | TRBV20-1 | TGCAGTGCTCGATCGCACGGGCGGGGGGACAATGAGCAGTTCTTC | CSARSHGRGDNEQFF
TRBJ2-7 | TRBD2 | many | TRBV28 | TGTGCCAGCAGATTAACGGGGACTAGCGGGAGCTACGAGCAGTACTTC | CASRLTGTSGSYEQYF
TRBJ1-4 | - | many | TRBV28 | TGTGCCAGCAGGAACTCCGACACGATCCATGAAAAACTGTTTTTT | CASRNSDTIHEKLFF
TRBJ2-7 | - | many | TRBV7-9 | TGTGCCAGCAGTCTGGGGATTAACGAGCAGTACTTC | CASSLGINEQYF
TRBJ1-1 | TRBD1 | - | TRBV5-8 | TGTGCCAGCAGCCATGTGGACAGGGGGCCGGGTGAAGCTTTCTTT | CASSHVDRGPGEAFF
TRBJ2-5 | - | - | TRBV9 | TGTGCCAGCAGCCCTCGCCCCGGGACGGCGATAGAGACCCAGTACTTC | CASSPRPGTAIETQYF
TRBJ1-2 | - | few | TRBV6-9 | TGTGCCAGCAGTTACTCATCCGGTGGGGGCTATGGCTACACCTTC | CASSYSSGGGYGYTF
TRBJ2-7 | - | few | TRBV5-5 | TGTGCCAGCAGCCCCCCTACAACGATTGAGCAGTACTTC | CASSPPTTIEQYF
TRBJ1-2 | - | many | TRBV5-1 | TGCGCCAGCGGTCGGGAAGAAATCTATGGCTACACCTTC | CASGREEIYGYTF
TRBJ2-7 | TRBD1 | - | TRBV4-1 | TGCGCCAGCAGCCAAAATGACAGGGGATTCCCCTACGAGCAGTACTTC | CASSQNDRGFPYEQYF
TRBJ2-5 | - | many | TRBV6-5 | TGTGCCAGCAGTTACTTTCCGGGAGAAGAGACCCAGTACTTC | CASSYFPGEETQYF
TRBJ1-5 | TRBD1 | many | TRBV28 | TGTGCCAGCAACCTAGGGGGCAGCAATCAGCCCCAGCATTTT | CASNLGGSNQPQHF
TRBJ1-1 | - | many | TRBV11-2 | TGTGCCAGCAGCTTAGCGCGGGGCGCCGGGGGTATCACTGAAGCTTTCTTT | CASSLARGAGGITEAFF
TRBJ2-2 | TRBD1 | - | TRBV20-1 | TGCAGTGCTAGTTCCAGGGGGCGAACCGGGGAGCTGTTTTTT | CSASSRGRTGELFF
TRBJ1-3 | TRBD1 | - | TRBV10-3 | TGTGCCACCGGACAGGGTCCTGGAAACACCATATATTTT | CATGQGPGNTIYF
TRBJ2-2 | - | few | TRBV9 | TGTGCCAGCAGCGAGGGACACCGCACCGGGGAGCTGTTTTTT | CASSEGHRTGELFF
TRBJ1-4 | TRBD1 | many | TRBV30 | TGTGCCTGGAGAGACAGGGGACGTGAAAAACTGTTTTTT | CAWRDRGREKLFF
TRBJ2-5 | TRBD1 | many | TRBV6-1 | TGTGCCAGCAGTGCGTCACAGGGGGCCGGGGAGACCCAGTACTTC | CASSASQGAGETQYF
TRBJ2-7 | - | many | TRBV28 | TGTGCCAGCACCTCCCTTTACGAGCAGTACTTC | CASTSLYEQYF
TRBJ2-5 | - | - | TRBV20-1 | TGCAGTTATAACCTTGGCGGGGCCTGGGGTGAGACCCAGTACTTC | CSYNLGGAWGETQYF
TRBJ1-5 | - | few | TRBV7-6 | TGTGCCAGCAGCCAGCAGGCAGGACGTAATCAGCCCCAGCATTTT | CASSQQAGRNQPQHF
TRBJ2-1 | - | - | TRBV5-1 | TGCGCCAGCAGCTTGGGTGGGAGTGAGTACAATGAGCAGTTCTTC | CASSLGGSEYNEQFF
TRBJ2-2 | - | many | TRBV28 | TGTGCCAGCAGTGGATACAGGAATGGAGGCACCGGGGAGCTGTTTTTT | CASSGYRNGGTGELFF
TRBJ2-6 | TRBD2 | many | TRBV5-1 | TGCGCCAGCAGGCCGGGACTAGCGACCTCTGGGGCCAACGTCCTGACTTTC | CASRPGLATSGANVLTF
TRBJ2-7 | - | many | TRBV7-9 | TGTGCCAGCAGCCACCAATCATCCTACGAGCAGTACTTC | CASSHQSSYEQYF
TRBJ2-7 | - | many | TRBV7-9 | TGTGCCAGCAGTTTGGGCTACAGCTACGAGCAGTACTTC | CASSLGYSYEQYF
TRBJ1-1 | - | many | TRBV27 | TGTGCCAGCAGTCCGCGACAGACTAGTATGAACACTGAAGCTTTCTTT | CASSPRQTSMNTEAFF
TRBJ1-1 | - | - | TRBV5-6 | TGTGCCAGCAGCCCGTCTTATTTTCTGGCCGCTGAAGCTTTCTTT | CASSPSYFLAAEAFF
TRBJ2-5 | - | few | TRBV7-9 | TGTGCCAGCAGCGAGGGTGGGGGAGAGACCCAGTACTTC | CASSEGGGETQYF
TRBJ2-1 | TRBD2 | - | TRBV29-1 | TGCAGCGCTAGGGGTACGGGAGGGGCCTACAATGAGCAGTTCTTC | CSARGTGGAYNEQFF